The T cell receptor (beta chain) under discussion was sequenced for a study of identical twins. Study findings and constraints: Models underestimated how often monozygotic twins shared out-of-frame TCR alpha. Without tracking the same donors, conclusions rested on cross-sectional statistical analysis. Fewer insertions characterized abundant cord blood beta clonotypes, whereas memory repertoires showed none.

V lost 4 bases to trimming and J lost 3 bases, with 13 bases between them. The germline V gene has CDR1 DFQATT and CDR2 SNEGSKA (reference sequence). CDR3 length: 14 amino acids. As concerns this clonotype: The antigen is undetermined.

Using its own MiXCR run on the 5' RACE reads, TCRdb lists one record per CDR3 protein. The sample carries some 570,000 distinct CDR3 sequences, approximately 20% recorded once. This sample was also put to use in a study of yellow fever vaccine responses in identical twins.

The TCR comes from a woman aged 18-30 years in good health. The sequenced sample was CD4+ T cells sorted from blood. V gene TRBV20-1 combines with J gene TRBJ2-4; possible D gene TRBD1, 7 bases. The CDR3 sequence is CSAISGGSKNIQYF. Here the CDR3 DNA reads TGCAGTGCTATATCAGGGGGGAGCAAAAACATTCAGTACTTC.